This TCR beta chain appears in the sequencing data of a study of blood T cells in healthy people across ages. The study, taken as a whole, reports: Naive and antigen-experienced cells could not be conclusively compared, given unsorted PBMCs. Measured against age, TCR beta diversity per million T cells decreased in a roughly linear manner.

The second PCR ran about 6 to 11 cycles with a sample-barcoded 5' primer and J-beta primers. TCRdb passed the 5' RACE reads through MiXCR, listing each CDR3 protein once. The sample has approximately 900,000 distinct CDR3 sequences, about 28% seen once; the top ten hold about 9.4%. Germline assignment: CDR1 SGHRS and CDR2 YFSETQ. The CDR3 is 13 amino acids. The sample holds many counts of this clonotype. Its matching antigen is unknown. The germline gene is not matched at one end of the junction; a read error may be the cause. These sequences were also reported in another study, on T cells of mothers and their children.

This TCR was recovered from a woman aged 40 to 55 in good health. Sample: blood. The V call is TRBV5-1, the J call TRBJ2-5; possible D gene TRBD1, 6 bases. The CDR3 sequence: CASSLRGGETQYF. As DNA, the CDR3 is TGTGCCAGCAGTTTACGAGGGGGAGAGACCCAGTACTTC.